This T cell receptor beta chain is from a study of T cell responses to AZD1222 COVID-19 vaccine. TCRdb's table, derived via immunoSEQ multiplex PCR, lists solely in-frame clones and lacks some. The data contain 94,000 or so clones, roughly 90% of them singletons. This clone was seen just once. The sequenced sample was peripheral blood, obtained on day 0 of AZD1222 vaccination. This TCR was recovered from an adult in good health.

CDR3 DNA: TGTGCCAGCAGTTTAGGAATTAGCGGAACCTACGAGCAGTACTTC. It yields the protein CASSLGISGTYEQYF. The J gene is TRBJ2-7, the V gene TRBV28, with D maybe TRBD2 (6 bases). The CDR3 length is 15 residues. Germline V gives CDR1 MDHEN, CDR2 SYDVKM. Trimming shortened V by 2 bases and J by 2 bases, and 13 bases separated the two germline ends.